This T cell receptor (beta chain) was identified in a study of T cell changes during pregnancy in multiple sclerosis. V lost 5 bases to trimming and J lost 1 base; unmatched junction nucleotides: 7. Germline CDR1 and CDR2: MNHNS and SASEGT. CDR3 length: 15 residues. Measured with immunoSEQ multiplex PCR; TCRdb has only the in-frame clones, and not every one. The sample holds tens of thousands of clones; roughly nine tenths are singletons and the top ten take 5.4%. The sequences come from peripheral blood, collected in the third trimester of pregnancy. V and J are TRBV6-1 and TRBJ1-2; TRBD1 agrees at 7 bases. This receptor was obtained from a female donor in good health, enrolled as a control in a pregnancy study. CDR3 in DNA: TGTGCCAGCAGTCCCCCAGGGGGAGTTAACTATGGCTACACCTTC. Protein product: CASSPPGGVNYGYTF.